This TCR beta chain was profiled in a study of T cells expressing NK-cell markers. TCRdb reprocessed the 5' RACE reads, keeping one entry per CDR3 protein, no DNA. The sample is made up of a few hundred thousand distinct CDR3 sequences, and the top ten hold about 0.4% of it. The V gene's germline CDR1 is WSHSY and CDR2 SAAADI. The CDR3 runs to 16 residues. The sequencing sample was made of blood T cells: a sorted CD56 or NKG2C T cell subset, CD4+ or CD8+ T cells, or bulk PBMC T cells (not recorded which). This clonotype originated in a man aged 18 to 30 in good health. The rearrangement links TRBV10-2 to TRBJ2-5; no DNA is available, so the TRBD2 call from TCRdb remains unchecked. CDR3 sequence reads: CASSESEAGGEETQYF.